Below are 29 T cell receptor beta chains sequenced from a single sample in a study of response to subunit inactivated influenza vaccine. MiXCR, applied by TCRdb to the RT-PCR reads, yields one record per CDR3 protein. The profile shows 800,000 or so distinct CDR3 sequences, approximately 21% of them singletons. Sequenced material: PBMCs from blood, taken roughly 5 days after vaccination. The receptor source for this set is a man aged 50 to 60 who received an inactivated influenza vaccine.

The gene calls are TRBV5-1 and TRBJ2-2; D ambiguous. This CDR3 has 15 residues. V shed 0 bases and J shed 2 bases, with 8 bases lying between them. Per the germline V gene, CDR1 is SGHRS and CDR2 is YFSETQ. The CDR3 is CASSLAWANTGELFF. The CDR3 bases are TGCGCCAGCAGCTTGGCCTGGGCTAACACCGGGGAGCTGTTTTTT.

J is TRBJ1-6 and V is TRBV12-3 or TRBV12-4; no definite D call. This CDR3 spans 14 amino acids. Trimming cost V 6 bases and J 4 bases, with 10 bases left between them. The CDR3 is CASSSRSYNSPLHF. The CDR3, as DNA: TGTGCCAGCAGCTCGAGAAGTTATAATTCACCCCTCCACTTT.

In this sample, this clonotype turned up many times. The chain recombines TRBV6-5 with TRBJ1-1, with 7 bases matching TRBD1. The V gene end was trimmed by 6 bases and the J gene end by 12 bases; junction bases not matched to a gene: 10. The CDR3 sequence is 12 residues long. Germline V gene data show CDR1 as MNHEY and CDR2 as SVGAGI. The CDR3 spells CASSRDSQLPFF. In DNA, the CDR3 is TGTGCCAGCAGCCGGGACAGTCAGCTCCCTTTCTTT.

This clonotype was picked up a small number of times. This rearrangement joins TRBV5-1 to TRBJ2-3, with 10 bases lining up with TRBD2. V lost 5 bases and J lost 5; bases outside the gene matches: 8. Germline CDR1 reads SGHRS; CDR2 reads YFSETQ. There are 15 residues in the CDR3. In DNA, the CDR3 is TGCGCCAGCAGTCCAAGCGGGAGGGCCGTAGATACGCAGTATTTT. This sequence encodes CASSPSGRAVDTQYF. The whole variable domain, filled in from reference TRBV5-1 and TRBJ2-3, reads KAGVTQTPRYLIKTRGQQVTLSCSPISGHRSVSWYQQTPGQGLQFLFEYFSETQRNKGNFPGRFSGRQFSNSRSEMNVSTLELGDSALYLCASSPSGRAVDTQYFGPGTRLTVL.

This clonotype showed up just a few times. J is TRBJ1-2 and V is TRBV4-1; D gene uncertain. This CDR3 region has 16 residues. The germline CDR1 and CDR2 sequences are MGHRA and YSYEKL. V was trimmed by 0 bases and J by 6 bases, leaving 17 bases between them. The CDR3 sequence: CASSQEPVFDRHGYTF. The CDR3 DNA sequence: TGCGCCAGCAGCCAAGAACCCGTTTTCGATAGGCATGGCTACACCTTC.

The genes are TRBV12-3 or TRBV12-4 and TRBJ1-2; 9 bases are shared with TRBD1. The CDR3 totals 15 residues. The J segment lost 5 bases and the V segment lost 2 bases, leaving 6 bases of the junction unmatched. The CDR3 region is CASSLRGTGRYGYTF. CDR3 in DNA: TGTGCCAGCAGTTTACGGGGGACAGGGAGGTATGGCTACACCTTC.

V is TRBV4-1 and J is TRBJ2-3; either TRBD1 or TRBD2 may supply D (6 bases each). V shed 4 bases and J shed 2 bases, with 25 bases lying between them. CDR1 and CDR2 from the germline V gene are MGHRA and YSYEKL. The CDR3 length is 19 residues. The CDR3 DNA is TGCGCCAGCAGCCCAAGAATGGGGGGACACCCGGGAATCACAGATACGCAGTATTTT. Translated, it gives CASSPRMGGHPGITDTQYF.

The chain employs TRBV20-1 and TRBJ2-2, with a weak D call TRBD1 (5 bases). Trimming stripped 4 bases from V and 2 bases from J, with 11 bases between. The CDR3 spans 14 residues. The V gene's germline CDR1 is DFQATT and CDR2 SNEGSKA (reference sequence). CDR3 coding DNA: TGCAGTGCTATAGTTGGGGCCAACACCGGGGAGCTGTTTTTT. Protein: CSAIVGANTGELFF.

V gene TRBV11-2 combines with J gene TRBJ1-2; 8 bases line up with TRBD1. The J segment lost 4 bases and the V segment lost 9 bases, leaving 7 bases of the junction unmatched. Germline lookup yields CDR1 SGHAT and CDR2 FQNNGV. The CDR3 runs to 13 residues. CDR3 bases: TGTGCCAGTTCCGGGACAGGACCCTATGGCTACACCTTC. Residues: CASSGTGPYGYTF.

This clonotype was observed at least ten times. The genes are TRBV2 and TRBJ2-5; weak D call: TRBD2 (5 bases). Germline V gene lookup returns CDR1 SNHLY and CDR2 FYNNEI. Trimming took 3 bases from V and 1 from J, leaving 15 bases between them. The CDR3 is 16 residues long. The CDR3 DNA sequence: TGTGCCAGCAGTGAGGGCAGACTAACAGTCCAAGAGACCCAGTACTTC. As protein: CASSEGRLTVQETQYF.

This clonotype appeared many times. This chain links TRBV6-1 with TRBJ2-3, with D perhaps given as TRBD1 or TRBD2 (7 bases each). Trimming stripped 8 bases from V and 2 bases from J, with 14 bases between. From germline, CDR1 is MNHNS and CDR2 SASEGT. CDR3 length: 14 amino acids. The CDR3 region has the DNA TGTGCCAGCGGGCAGGGGGGGAACACAGATACGCAGTATTTT. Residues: CASGQGGNTDTQYF.

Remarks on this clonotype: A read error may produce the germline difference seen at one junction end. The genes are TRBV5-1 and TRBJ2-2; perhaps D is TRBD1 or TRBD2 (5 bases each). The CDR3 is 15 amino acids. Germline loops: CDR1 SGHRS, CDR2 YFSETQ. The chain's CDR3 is CASSFGQRDTGDLFF. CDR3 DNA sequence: TGCGCCAGCAGCTTTGGCCAGAGAGACACCGGGGACCTGTTTTTT.

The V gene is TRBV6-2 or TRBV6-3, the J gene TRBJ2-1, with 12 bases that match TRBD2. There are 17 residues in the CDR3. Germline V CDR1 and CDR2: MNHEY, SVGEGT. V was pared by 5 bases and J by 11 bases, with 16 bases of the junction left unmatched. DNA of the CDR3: TGTGCCAGCAGTGGAAATAGAGGACTAGCGGGGAACTCCCAGCAGTTCTTC. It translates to CASSGNRGLAGNSQQFF.

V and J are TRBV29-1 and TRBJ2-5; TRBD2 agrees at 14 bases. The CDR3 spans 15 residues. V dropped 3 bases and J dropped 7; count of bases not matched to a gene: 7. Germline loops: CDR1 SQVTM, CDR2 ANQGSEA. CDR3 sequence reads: CSVDETSGRGRTQYF. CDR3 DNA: TGCAGCGTTGACGAGACTAGCGGGAGGGGAAGGACCCAGTACTTC.

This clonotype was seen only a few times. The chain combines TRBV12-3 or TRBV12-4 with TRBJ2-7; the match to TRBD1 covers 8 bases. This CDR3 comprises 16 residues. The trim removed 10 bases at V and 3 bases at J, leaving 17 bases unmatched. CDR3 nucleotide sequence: TGTGCCACCCAGTCTCCTACCGGACAGGGACGCTACGAGCAGTACTTC. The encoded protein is CATQSPTGQGRYEQYF.

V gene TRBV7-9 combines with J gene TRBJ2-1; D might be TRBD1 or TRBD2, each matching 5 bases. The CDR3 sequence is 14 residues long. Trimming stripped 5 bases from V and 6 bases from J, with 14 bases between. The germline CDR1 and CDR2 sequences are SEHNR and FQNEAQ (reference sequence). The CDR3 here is CASSAGTRSNEQFF. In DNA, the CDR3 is TGTGCCAGCAGCGCCGGGACCCGCTCCAATGAGCAGTTCTTC.

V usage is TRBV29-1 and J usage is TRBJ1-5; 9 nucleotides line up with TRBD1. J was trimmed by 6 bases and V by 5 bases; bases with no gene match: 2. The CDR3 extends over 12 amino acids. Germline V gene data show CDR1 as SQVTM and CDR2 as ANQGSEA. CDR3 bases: TGCAGCGTTAGGGACAGGGCTCAGCCCCAGCATTTT. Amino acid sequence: CSVRDRAQPQHF.

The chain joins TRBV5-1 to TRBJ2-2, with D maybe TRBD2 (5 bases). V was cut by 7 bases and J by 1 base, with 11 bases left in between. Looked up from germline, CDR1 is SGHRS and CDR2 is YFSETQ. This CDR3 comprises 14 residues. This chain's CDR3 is CASRDGRNTGELFF. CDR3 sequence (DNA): TGCGCCAGCCGGGATGGGCGGAACACCGGGGAGCTGTTTTTT.

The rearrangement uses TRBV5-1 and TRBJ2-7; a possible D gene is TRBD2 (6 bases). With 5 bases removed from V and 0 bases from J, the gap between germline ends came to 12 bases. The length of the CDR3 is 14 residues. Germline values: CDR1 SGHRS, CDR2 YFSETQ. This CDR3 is CASRRDAISYEQYF. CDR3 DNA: TGCGCCAGCAGGCGGGACGCTATCTCCTACGAGCAGTACTTC. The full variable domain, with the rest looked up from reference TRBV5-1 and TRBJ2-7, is KAGVTQTPRYLIKTRGQQVTLSCSPISGHRSVSWYQQTPGQGLQFLFEYFSETQRNKGNFPGRFSGRQFSNSRSEMNVSTLELGDSALYLCASRRDAISYEQYFGPGTRLTVT.

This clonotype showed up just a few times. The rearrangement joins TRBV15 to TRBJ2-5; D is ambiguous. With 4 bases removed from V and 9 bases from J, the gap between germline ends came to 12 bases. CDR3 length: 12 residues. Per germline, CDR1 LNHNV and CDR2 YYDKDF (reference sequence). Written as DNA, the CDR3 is TGTGCCACCAGCACGACGGTGCCGCCCCAGTACTTC. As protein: CATSTTVPPQYF.

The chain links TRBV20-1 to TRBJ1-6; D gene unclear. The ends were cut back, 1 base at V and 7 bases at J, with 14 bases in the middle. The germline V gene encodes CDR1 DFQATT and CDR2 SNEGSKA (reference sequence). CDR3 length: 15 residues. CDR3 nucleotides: TGCAGTGCTAGAGGGGAGGATCTATGGAATTCACCCCTCCACTTT. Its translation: CSARGEDLWNSPLHF.

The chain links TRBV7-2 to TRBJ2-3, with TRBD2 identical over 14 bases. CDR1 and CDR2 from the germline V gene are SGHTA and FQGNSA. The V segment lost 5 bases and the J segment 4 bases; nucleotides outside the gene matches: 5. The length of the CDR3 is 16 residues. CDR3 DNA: TGTGCCAGCAGCCGCGGACTAGCGGGAGGTCCAGATACGCAGTATTTT. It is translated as CASSRGLAGGPDTQYF.

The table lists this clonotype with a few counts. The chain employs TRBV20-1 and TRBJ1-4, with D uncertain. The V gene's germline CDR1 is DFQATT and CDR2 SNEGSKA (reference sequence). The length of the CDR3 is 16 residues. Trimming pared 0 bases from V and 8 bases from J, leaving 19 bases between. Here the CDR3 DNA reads TGCAGTGCTAGAGATCTCATATCGGCTGGAAACGAAAAACTGTTTTTT. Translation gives CSARDLISAGNEKLFF.

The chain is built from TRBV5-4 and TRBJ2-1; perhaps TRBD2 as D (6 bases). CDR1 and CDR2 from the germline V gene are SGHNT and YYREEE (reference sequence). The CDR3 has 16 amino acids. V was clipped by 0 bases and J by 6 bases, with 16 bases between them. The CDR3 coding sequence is TGTGCCAGCAGCTTGGGGGGTATGACTAGTGCCAATGAGCAGTTCTTC. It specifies CASSLGGMTSANEQFF.

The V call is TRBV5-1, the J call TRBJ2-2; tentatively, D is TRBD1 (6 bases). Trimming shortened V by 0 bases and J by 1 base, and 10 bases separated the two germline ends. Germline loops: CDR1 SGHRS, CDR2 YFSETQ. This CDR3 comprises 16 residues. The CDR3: CASSLVGHMNTGELFF. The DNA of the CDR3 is TGCGCCAGCAGCTTGGTGGGACACATGAACACCGGGGAGCTGTTTTTT.

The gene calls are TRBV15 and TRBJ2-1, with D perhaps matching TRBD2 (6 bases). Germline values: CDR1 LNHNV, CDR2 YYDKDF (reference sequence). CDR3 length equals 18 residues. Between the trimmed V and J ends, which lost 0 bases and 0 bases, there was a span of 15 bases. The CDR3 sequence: CATSRDRLGSPSYNEQFF. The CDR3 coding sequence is TGTGCCACCAGCAGAGACCGTCTCGGGAGCCCCTCCTACAATGAGCAGTTCTTC.

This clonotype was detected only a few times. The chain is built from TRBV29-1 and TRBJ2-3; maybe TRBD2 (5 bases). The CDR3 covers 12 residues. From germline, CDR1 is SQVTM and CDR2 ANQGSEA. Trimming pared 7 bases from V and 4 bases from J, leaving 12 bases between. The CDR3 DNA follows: TGCAGCGGCTCCGAGGGTCCAGATACGCAGTATTTT. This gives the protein CSGSEGPDTQYF.

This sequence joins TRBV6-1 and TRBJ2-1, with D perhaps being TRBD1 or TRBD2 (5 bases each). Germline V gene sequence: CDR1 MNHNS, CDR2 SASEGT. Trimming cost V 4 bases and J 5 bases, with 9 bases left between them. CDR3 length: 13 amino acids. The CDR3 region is CASSGDPNNEQFF. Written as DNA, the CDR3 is TGTGCCAGCAGTGGGGACCCAAACAATGAGCAGTTCTTC.

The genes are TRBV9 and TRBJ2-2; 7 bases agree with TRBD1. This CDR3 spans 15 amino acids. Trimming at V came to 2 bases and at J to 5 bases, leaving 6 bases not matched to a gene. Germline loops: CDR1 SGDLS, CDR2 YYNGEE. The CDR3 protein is CASSVSGQQTGELFF. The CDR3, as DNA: TGTGCCAGCAGCGTTTCGGGACAGCAGACCGGGGAGCTGTTTTTT.